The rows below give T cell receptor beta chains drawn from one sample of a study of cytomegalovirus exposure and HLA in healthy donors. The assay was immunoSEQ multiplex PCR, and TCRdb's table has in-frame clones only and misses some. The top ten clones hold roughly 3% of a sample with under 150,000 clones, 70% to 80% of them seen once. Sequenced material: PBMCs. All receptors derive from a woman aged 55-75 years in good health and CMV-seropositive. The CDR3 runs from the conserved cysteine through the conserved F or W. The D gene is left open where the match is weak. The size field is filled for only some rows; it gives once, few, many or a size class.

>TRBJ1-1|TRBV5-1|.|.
CASSLSAGAGGPTEAFF
TGCGCCAGCAGCTTATCGGCAGGGGCGGGGGGACCGACTGAAGCTTTCTTT
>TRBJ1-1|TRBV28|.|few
CASSLNQWGWATEAFF
TGTGCCAGCAGTTTAAATCAGTGGGGCTGGGCCACTGAAGCTTTCTTT
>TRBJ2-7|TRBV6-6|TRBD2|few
CASSYSAGGRDEQYF
TGTGCCAGCAGTTACTCGGCGGGGGGGCGGGACGAGCAGTACTTC
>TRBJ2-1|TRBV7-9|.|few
CSSSPGLNNEQFF
TGTTCCAGCAGCCCGGGACTCAACAATGAGCAGTTCTTC
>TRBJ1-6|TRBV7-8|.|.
CASSYTGIFSYNSPLHF
TGTGCCAGCAGCTACACAGGAATATTCTCCTATAATTCACCCCTCCACTTT
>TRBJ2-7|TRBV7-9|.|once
CASSLGGTRTYEQYF
TGTGCCAGCAGCTTAGGCGGGACGAGGACCTACGAGCAGTACTTC
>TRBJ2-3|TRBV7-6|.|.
CASSLGRGSDTQYF
TGTGCCAGCAGCTTAGGGCGGGGTTCAGATACGCAGTATTTT
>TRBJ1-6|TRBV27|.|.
CASSSEGGGNSPLHF
TGTGCCAGCAGTTCCGAGGGGGGGGGCAATTCACCCCTCCACTTT
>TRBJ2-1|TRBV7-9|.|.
CSSSPGQFF
TGTTCCAGCAGCCCGGGGCAGTTCTTC
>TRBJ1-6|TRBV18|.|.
CASSPDGQLVGPLHF
TGTGCCAGCTCACCGGACGGACAGCTGGTAGGACCCCTCCACTTT
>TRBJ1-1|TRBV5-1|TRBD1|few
CASSWGQGGTEAFF
TGCGCCAGCAGCTGGGGACAGGGCGGGACTGAAGCTTTCTTT
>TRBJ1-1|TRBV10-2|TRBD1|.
CASSANRGPNTEAFF
TGCGCCAGCAGTGCTAACAGGGGGCCGAACACTGAAGCTTTCTTT
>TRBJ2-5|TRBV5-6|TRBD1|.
CASSLGGLTGIQETQYF
TGTGCCAGCAGCTTGGGGGGGCTGACAGGGATCCAAGAGACCCAGTACTTC
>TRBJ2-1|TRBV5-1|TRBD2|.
CASSSRSGGHNEQFF
TGCGCCAGCAGCTCCCGTAGCGGGGGGCACAATGAGCAGTTCTTC
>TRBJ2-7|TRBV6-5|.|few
CASSHLEGVGYEQYF
TGTGCCAGCAGTCACCTTGAGGGGGTAGGGTACGAGCAGTACTTC
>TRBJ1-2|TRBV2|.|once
CASSETQGLNYGYTF
TGTGCCAGCAGTGAGACCCAGGGCTTAAACTATGGCTACACCTTC